This T cell receptor (beta chain) emerged from a study of T cell responses to AZD1222 COVID-19 vaccine. Study context: Second-dose groups at about 4 or about 12 weeks were pooled.

Germline V gene data show CDR1 as SGHNT and CDR2 as YYREEE (reference sequence). The CDR3 runs to 13 residues. With 0 bases removed from V and 7 bases from J, the gap between germline ends came to 8 bases. Only in-frame clones appear in the TCRdb table, and some are missing; sequencing was by immunoSEQ multiplex PCR. This sample has fewer than 150,000 clones, with 93% found just once. The sample here was peripheral blood, taken on day 0 of AZD1222 vaccination. The chain couples TRBV5-4 to TRBJ2-1; tentative D call: TRBD1 (6 bases). The clonotype was recovered from an adult in good health. The CDR3 region has the DNA TGTGCCAGCAGCTTGGACAGGGAGAATGAGCAGTTCTTC. Translating gives CASSLDRENEQFF.